The 14 T cell receptor beta chains given below trace back to one sample, sequenced in a study of Ad26.COV2.S vaccination and SARS-CoV-2 variants. Produced via immunoSEQ multiplex PCR; TCRdb's table is partial and in-frame only. The sample carries about 350,000 clones, around 89% recorded once. Treatment meaning: roughly 19 received Ad26.COV2.S at low or high dose, single or two shots; about 5 received placebo; per-sample allocation not given. Sampling was done on day 63 after the first vaccine or placebo injection. The specimen comprised peripheral blood, sampled in a trial of Ad26.COV2.S vaccine versus placebo. These receptors were collected from a person aged 18-65 years who received the Ad26.COV2.S COVID-19 vaccine or a placebo.

The rearrangement joins TRBV7-8 to TRBJ2-5; D call uncertain. This CDR3 has 14 amino acids. The germline gives CDR1 SGHVS, CDR2 FQNEAQ. The V gene lost 0 bases and the J gene lost 7 bases, with 12 bases spanning the gap. The CDR3 loop reads CASSLARVARTQYF. CDR3 sequence (DNA): TGTGCCAGCAGCTTAGCGCGAGTCGCCAGGACCCAGTACTTC.

The chain couples TRBV4-3 to TRBJ2-7; TRBD1 matches 7 bases. The CDR3 length is 13 residues. The germline gives CDR1 LGHNA, CDR2 YSLEER. After removal of 0 bases from V and 6 bases from J, the junction contained 2 bases not matched to a gene. The CDR3 spells CASSQDRGPEQYF. The CDR3 region has the DNA TGCGCCAGCAGCCAAGATAGGGGGCCCGAGCAGTACTTC.

The CDR3 region has the DNA TGCGCCAGCAGCGCTACTTACGGTGCCCGAATCCAACAAGAGACCCAGTACTTC. Its protein is CASSATYGARIQQETQYF. This chain links TRBV5-1 with TRBJ2-5; no firm D call. The germline gives CDR1 SGHRS, CDR2 YFSETQ. Trimming stripped 4 bases from V and 2 bases from J, with 24 bases between. The CDR3 runs to 18 residues. The variable domain in full, with the rest retrieved from reference TRBV5-1 and TRBJ2-5, is KAGVTQTPRYLIKTRGQQVTLSCSPISGHRSVSWYQQTPGQGLQFLFEYFSETQRNKGNFPGRFSGRQFSNSRSEMNVSTLELGDSALYLCASSATYGARIQQETQYFGPGTRLLVL.

This chain uses TRBV6-1 with TRBJ1-4; 8 nucleotides align to TRBD1. Germline CDR1 reads MNHNS; CDR2 reads SASEGT. The CDR3 contains 15 residues. J was trimmed by 3 bases and V by 3 bases; bases with no gene match: 3. The DNA for the CDR3 is TGTGCCAGCAGTGACAGGGGGCCAGCTAATGAAAAACTGTTTTTT. Amino acid sequence: CASSDRGPANEKLFF.

For the CDR3, the DNA is TGTGCCAGCAGTTTTAACTATGGCTACACCTTC. It specifies CASSFNYGYTF. The rearrangement links TRBV12-3 or TRBV12-4 to TRBJ1-2, with D unclear. The CDR3 is 11 residues long. V was clipped by 3 bases and J by 1 base, with 0 bases between them.

The J gene is TRBJ2-7, the V gene TRBV5-1, with D unresolved. V was shortened by 2 bases and J by 0 bases, with 0 bases between the two germline ends. The CDR3 consists of 11 residues. The germline V gene has CDR1 SGHRS and CDR2 YFSETQ. The CDR3 reads CASSFSYEQYF. CDR3 DNA sequence: TGCGCCAGCAGCTTCTCCTACGAGCAGTACTTC. The complete variable domain, with remaining parts taken from reference TRBV5-1 and TRBJ2-7, reads KAGVTQTPRYLIKTRGQQVTLSCSPISGHRSVSWYQQTPGQGLQFLFEYFSETQRNKGNFPGRFSGRQFSNSRSEMNVSTLELGDSALYLCASSFSYEQYFGPGTRLTVT.

This clone occurred once. The chain joins TRBV9 to TRBJ2-3; the D is unclear. Trimming shortened V by 0 bases and J by 0 bases, and 8 bases separated the two germline ends. The CDR3 is 15 residues long. In germline, CDR1 is SGDLS, CDR2 YYNGEE. In nucleotides, the CDR3 is TGTGCCAGCAGCGTAGCTGGGTTTAGCACAGATACGCAGTATTTT. Encoded protein: CASSVAGFSTDTQYF.

The V and J genes are TRBV18 and TRBJ1-5; D unclear. CDR1 KGHSH and CDR2 LQKENI come from the germline V gene. There are 16 residues in the CDR3. Trimming pared 2 bases from V and 0 bases from J, leaving 11 bases between. The CDR3 bases are TGTGCCAGCTCACCAGGGCAGGCCTATAGCAATCAGCCCCAGCATTTT. This gives the protein CASSPGQAYSNQPQHF.

The chain combines TRBV9 with TRBJ1-1; TRBD1 might be the D (5 bases). This CDR3 has 15 residues. Germline V lookup: CDR1 SGDLS, CDR2 YYNGEE. V was pared by 2 bases and J by 1 base, with 12 bases between. CDR3 DNA: TGTGCCAGCAGCGTCCTGGACACCGCGAACACTGAAGCTTTCTTT. Amino acid sequence: CASSVLDTANTEAFF.

The J gene is TRBJ2-1, the V gene TRBV28; 11 nucleotides agree with TRBD2. CDR1 and CDR2 (germline): MDHEN, SYDVKM. The junction had 6 bases not matched to a gene; V was cut back by 5 bases and J by 9 bases. The CDR3 extends over 14 amino acids. CDR3 in DNA: TGTGCCAGCAGTCTAGCGGGAGGCCCGCGTGAGCAGTTCTTC. The encoded protein is CASSLAGGPREQFF.

For the CDR3, the DNA is TGTGCCAGCAGCTTAACTTCTGGGGCAGATACGCAGTATTTT. Amino acid sequence: CASSLTSGADTQYF. The chain uses TRBV11-1 and TRBJ2-3; D is ambiguous. Germline V gives CDR1 SGHAT, CDR2 FQDESV (reference sequence). V lost 2 bases, J lost 4 bases, and 10 bases lay in between. The CDR3 length is 14 residues.

This clone was counted only a few times. The chain has TRBV23-1 and TRBJ1-1, with D unclear. TRBV23-1 is designated an ORF whose function remains uncertain. V was trimmed by 0 bases and J by 0 bases, leaving 14 bases between them. This CDR3 is built from 17 residues. The chain's CDR3 is CASSQSAPHSMNTEAFF. For the CDR3, the DNA is TGCGCCAGCAGTCAATCGGCCCCTCACAGCATGAACACTGAAGCTTTCTTT.

The gene calls are TRBV20-1 and TRBJ2-4, with D possibly matching TRBD2 (5 bases). CDR3 length: 11 amino acids. V lost 0 bases and J 15 bases, leaving 12 bases between the germline ends. CDR1 is DFQATT, CDR2 SNEGSKA, per germline (reference sequence). CDR3 sequence (DNA): TGCAGTGCTAGAGAAGGCGGGCCCGCGTACTTC. Its translation: CSAREGGPAYF.

J is TRBJ2-2 and V is TRBV10-3, with D tentatively TRBD1 or TRBD2 (6 bases each). Germline V gene lookup returns CDR1 ENHRY and CDR2 SYGVKD. CDR3 length: 15 residues. V lost 2 bases to trimming and J lost 1 base, with 8 bases between them. In DNA form, the CDR3 reads TGTGCCATCAGTGAGGAGGGGGGGAACACCGGGGAGCTGTTTTTT. This encodes CAISEEGGNTGELFF.